The 21 T cell receptor beta chains presented below share a single source sample, sequenced in a study of spatial heterogeneity in lung cancer. MiXCR, applied by TCRdb to the 5' RACE reads, yields one record per CDR3 protein. The sample consists of some 11,000 distinct CDR3 sequences, approximately 14% of them appearing once. Time point of the sample: sample taken at primary tumor resection. Unsorted whole RNA of tumor, nontumor lung or frozen PBMC was sequenced. This specimen was PBMCs, taken at surgery. The receptors stem from a female donor with early-stage non-small cell lung cancer.

This clonotype was seen ten or more times. The chain uses TRBV2 and TRBJ2-7; D is possibly TRBD1 (5 bases). Germline CDR1 reads SNHLY; CDR2 reads FYNNEI. Trimming stripped 7 bases from V and 2 bases from J, with 9 bases between. The CDR3 spans 12 residues. CDR3 residues: CASILDTYEQYF. For the CDR3, the DNA is TGTGCCAGCATATTGGACACCTACGAGCAGTACTTC.

This clonotype is classed as medium-sized. The genes are TRBV3-1 and TRBJ2-7; D is uncertain. The V gene's germline CDR1 is LGHDT and CDR2 YNNKEL (reference sequence). The CDR3 runs 13 residues. Trimming shortened V by 1 base and J by 3 bases, and 7 bases separated the two germline ends. The CDR3 region is CASSQASIYEQYF. DNA for the CDR3: TGTGCCAGCAGCCAAGCCTCCATCTACGAGCAGTACTTC.

By proportion, this clonotype is medium-sized. For the CDR3, the DNA is TGCAGTGCTAGAGATAAGGAAGCGGGAACATTCCAAGAGACCCAGTACTTC. Protein product: CSARDKEAGTFQETQYF. The chain carries TRBV20-1 and TRBJ2-5, with 7 positions matching TRBD2. The V and J ends lost 0 bases and 1 base, in that order; junction bases with no gene match: 11. CDR1 DFQATT and CDR2 SNEGSKA come from the germline V gene (reference sequence). This CDR3 spans 17 amino acids.

This clonotype was seen ten or more times. The chain links TRBV6-5 to TRBJ1-1; 8 bases are shared with TRBD1. Germline CDR1 and CDR2: MNHEY and SVGAGI. V shed 5 bases and J 5 bases; nucleotides not matched to a gene: 10. CDR3 length equals 15 residues. The DNA for the CDR3 is TGTGCCAGCAGTCGTAGTGGACAGGGTGGTACTGAAGCTTTCTTT. Translated: CASSRSGQGGTEAFF.

The V and J genes are TRBV20-1 and TRBJ2-1, with 12 bases matching TRBD2. The length of the CDR3 is 16 residues. Germline CDR1 reads DFQATT; CDR2 reads SNEGSKA (reference sequence). V lost 1 base to trimming and J lost 10 bases; unmatched junction nucleotides: 11. The CDR3 DNA reads as TGCAGTGCTAGAGTACGGCTAGCGGGAGGGCCAGGAGAGCAGTTCTTC. Protein: CSARVRLAGGPGEQFF.

By sample share, this clonotype is medium-sized (0.01 to 0.1%). V is TRBV6-5 and J is TRBJ2-7; D gene ambiguous. Per the germline V gene, CDR1 is MNHEY and CDR2 is SVGAGI. This CDR3 is built from 16 residues. Trimming shortened V by 2 bases and J by 5 bases, and 19 bases separated the two germline ends. The CDR3 here is CASSYRRTEPLDEQYF. The CDR3 DNA is TGTGCCAGCAGTTACCGACGCACCGAACCCTTAGACGAGCAGTACTTC.

This clonotype was counted only a few times. The rearrangement links TRBV28 to TRBJ2-7; possible D gene TRBD1, 5 bases. CDR3 length equals 13 residues. V shed 4 bases and J shed 3 bases, with 10 bases lying between them. CDR1 and CDR2 (germline): MDHEN, SYDVKM. The CDR3 protein is CASSWTTDYEQYF. The CDR3 nucleotides are TGTGCCAGCAGTTGGACGACAGACTACGAGCAGTACTTC.

This clonotype is medium-sized (0.01 to 0.1%). CDR3: CASSSYKGGHFF. CDR3 DNA: TGTGCCAGCAGCTCGTATAAAGGGGGCCATTTTTTT. The V call is TRBV7-9, the J call TRBJ2-2; TRBD1 matches at 7 bases. The CDR3 has 12 residues. Trimming at V came to 4 bases and at J to 17 bases, leaving 10 bases not matched to a gene. Germline loops: CDR1 SEHNR, CDR2 FQNEAQ (reference sequence).

The table lists this clonotype with many counts. The CDR3 DNA follows: TGTGCCAGCAGCTTAGCCCCCCTGGACACTGAAGCTTTCTTT. Translated: CASSLAPLDTEAFF. The V call is TRBV7-6, the J call TRBJ1-1; D unclear. Germline CDR1 is SGHVS and CDR2 is FNYEAQ. The CDR3 has 14 residues. Between the trimmed V and J ends, which lost 0 bases and 3 bases, there was a span of 8 bases.

As regards this clonotype: With a much larger clone just one base away, this may be a read error. The gene calls are TRBV20-1 and TRBJ1-1; TRBD1 might be the D (6 bases). The V gene lost 4 bases and the J gene lost 8 bases, with 17 bases spanning the gap. This CDR3 spans 13 amino acids. In germline, CDR1 is DFQATT, CDR2 SNEGSKA (reference sequence). CDR3 loop: CSATPGHGREAFF. CDR3 DNA: TGCAGTGCTACCCCGGGACATGGGAGGGAAGCTTTCTTT.

This clonotype ranks as medium-sized (0.01 to 0.1%). The V call is TRBV3-2, the J call TRBJ2-7; the D call TRBD2 from the table was never checked on the DNA. TRBV3-2 has pseudogene status. The CDR3 is 14 residues long. CDR3 coding DNA: TGTGCCAGCAGCCCACAGCGGGGGACCTACGAGCAGTACTTC. Translated, it gives CASSPQRGTYEQYF.

About this clonotype itself: A clone one base away is much larger, so this may be a read error. The chain recombines TRBV10-1 with TRBJ2-7, with D unresolved. Deletions cut 10 bases from V and 4 bases from J, with 20 bases between. CDR1 is WNHNN, CDR2 SYGVQD, per germline (reference sequence). This CDR3 comprises 14 residues. CDR3 sequence reads: CANLPWPDKYEQYF. The CDR3 bases are TGCGCCAACCTACCCTGGCCCGACAAGTACGAGCAGTACTTC.

This clonotype is categorized as medium-sized (0.01 to 0.1%). The chain links TRBV7-8 to TRBJ2-3; D possibly corresponds to TRBD2 (6 bases). The V gene lost 5 bases and the J gene lost 6 bases, with 15 bases spanning the gap. This CDR3 is built from 14 residues. The V gene's germline CDR1 is SGHVS and CDR2 FQNEAQ. This chain's CDR3 is CASSPRLVADTQYF. DNA of the CDR3: TGTGCCAGCAGCCCTCGACTAGTTGCGGATACGCAGTATTTT.

This clonotype occurred many times. This sequence joins TRBV28 and TRBJ2-1, with TRBD2 identical over 11 bases. The CDR3 length is 17 residues. Germline CDR1 MDHEN, CDR2 SYDVKM. V shed 3 bases, J shed 5 bases, and the junction held 9 bases outside the gene matches. CDR3 in DNA: TGTGCCAGCAGTTTTTCTCGACTAGCGGGGACACACAATGAGCAGTTCTTC. It translates to CASSFSRLAGTHNEQFF.

This clonotype appeared many times. This sequence joins TRBV18 and TRBJ2-7, with a possible D match to TRBD2 (5 bases). CDR1 and CDR2 from the germline V gene are KGHSH and LQKENI. V shed 3 bases and J shed 9 bases, with 12 bases lying between them. The CDR3 contains 12 residues. DNA of the CDR3: TGTGCCAGCTCACCGGAGAGGGAAGTGCAGTACTTC. Amino acid sequence: CASSPEREVQYF.

This clonotype is deemed medium-sized. The V call is TRBV7-9, the J call TRBJ1-1; D not resolved. V lost 5 bases and J 6 bases, leaving 13 bases between the germline ends. CDR1 is SEHNR, CDR2 FQNEAQ, per germline (reference sequence). The CDR3 runs 13 residues. This CDR3 is CASSTGGRAEAFF. CDR3 nucleotide sequence: TGTGCCAGCAGCACCGGTGGGCGGGCTGAAGCTTTCTTT.

In its sample, this clonotype was seen many times. The chain uses TRBV29-1 and TRBJ2-1, with TRBD2 as a possible D gene (5 bases). Deletions cut 2 bases from V and 5 bases from J, with 10 bases between. Germline V CDR1 and CDR2: SQVTM, ANQGSEA. This CDR3 region has 13 residues. The CDR3 region has the DNA TGCAGCGTTGAACGAGGGTTCGACAATGAGCAGTTCTTC. It encodes CSVERGFDNEQFF.

This clonotype was counted ten times or more. V usage is TRBV7-2 and J usage is TRBJ1-1; D is undetermined. This CDR3 has 14 residues. Deletions cut 7 bases from V and 0 bases from J, with 12 bases between. Germline lookup yields CDR1 SGHTA and CDR2 FQGNSA. CDR3 nucleotides: TGTGCCAGCACCCTAGCTGGGGTGAACACTGAAGCTTTCTTT. Protein: CASTLAGVNTEAFF.

This clonotype came up many times. The rearrangement uses TRBV7-8 and TRBJ2-7; D not certain. Germline assignment: CDR1 SGHVS and CDR2 FQNEAQ. CDR3 length: 14 amino acids. V lost 1 base to trimming and J lost 6 bases, with 13 bases between them. Written as DNA, the CDR3 is TGTGCCAGCAGCTTAGTGGTTCGGCAAACCGAGCAGTACTTC. It specifies CASSLVVRQTEQYF.

In its sample, this clonotype was seen many times. V is TRBV2 and J is TRBJ2-3, with TRBD2 matching 10 bases. The CDR3 is 17 amino acids. The V segment lost 0 bases and the J segment 3 bases; nucleotides outside the gene matches: 6. Germline V gene lookup returns CDR1 SNHLY and CDR2 FYNNEI. CDR3 protein: CASSEARVAGGTDTQYF. The CDR3 DNA reads as TGTGCCAGCAGTGAAGCGCGGGTAGCGGGGGGTACAGATACGCAGTATTTT.

This clonotype was seen at least ten times. This chain joins TRBV10-3 and TRBJ2-7, with a possible D match to TRBD2 (5 bases). Germline CDR1 is ENHRY and CDR2 is SYGVKD. The CDR3 contains 12 residues. Trimming pared 10 bases from V and 3 bases from J, leaving 13 bases between. This CDR3 is CATGRGDYEQYF. The DNA for the CDR3 is TGTGCCACCGGACGGGGAGACTACGAGCAGTACTTC.